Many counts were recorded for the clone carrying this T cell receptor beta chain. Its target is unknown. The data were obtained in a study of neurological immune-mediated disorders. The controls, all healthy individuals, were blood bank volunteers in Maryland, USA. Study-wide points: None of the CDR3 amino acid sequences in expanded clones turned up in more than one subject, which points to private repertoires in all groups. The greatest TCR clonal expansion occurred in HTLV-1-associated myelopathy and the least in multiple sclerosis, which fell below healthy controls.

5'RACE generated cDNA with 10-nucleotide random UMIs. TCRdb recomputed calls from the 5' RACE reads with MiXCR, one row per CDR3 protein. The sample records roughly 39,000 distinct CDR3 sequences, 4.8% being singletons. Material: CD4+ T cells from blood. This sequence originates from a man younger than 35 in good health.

For the CDR3, the DNA is TGTGCCAGCAGCCACCCCCCCGGCCAGAGCCCAAATGATGCAACTAATGAAAAACTGTTTTTT. Residues: CASSHPPGQSPNDATNEKLFF. V is TRBV9 and J is TRBJ1-4; D remains ambiguous. The CDR3 is 21 amino acids. The germline V and J ends were trimmed by 4 bases and 0 bases, with 28 bases remaining between them. The germline gives CDR1 SGDLS, CDR2 YYNGEE.